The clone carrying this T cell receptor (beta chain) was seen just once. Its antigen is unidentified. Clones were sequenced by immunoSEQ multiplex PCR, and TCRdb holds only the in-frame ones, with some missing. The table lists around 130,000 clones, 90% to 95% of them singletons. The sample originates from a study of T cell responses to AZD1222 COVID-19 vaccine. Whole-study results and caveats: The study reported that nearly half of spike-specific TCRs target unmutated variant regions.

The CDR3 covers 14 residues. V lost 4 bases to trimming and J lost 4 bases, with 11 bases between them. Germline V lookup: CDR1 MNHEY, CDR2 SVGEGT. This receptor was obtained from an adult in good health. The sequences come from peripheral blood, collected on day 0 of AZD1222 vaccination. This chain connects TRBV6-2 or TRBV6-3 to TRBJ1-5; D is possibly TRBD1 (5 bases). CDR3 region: CASSFRGSNQPQHF. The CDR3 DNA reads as TGTGCCAGCAGTTTTAGGGGTTCTAATCAGCCCCAGCATTTT.